The 27 T cell receptor beta chains below come from one sample, sequenced in a study of blood T cell repertoires in COVID-19. Sequenced by immunoSEQ multiplex PCR; TCRdb stores in-frame clones only, minus some. The sample contains 110,000 or so clones, 85% of which appear only once. The sample comprised peripheral blood. These receptors were obtained from a human donor in a cohort sampled during active COVID-19.

The rearrangement joins TRBV6-5 to TRBJ1-2; 8 nucleotides line up with TRBD1. The CDR3 length is 14 residues. Germline-derived CDR1 and CDR2 are MNHEY and SVGAGI. V lost 6 bases and J lost 3; bases outside the gene matches: 6. The CDR3 nucleotides read TGTGCCAGCAGACCGACAGGGGACTACTATGGCTACACCTTC. Protein product: CASRPTGDYYGYTF.

V and J are TRBV24-1 and TRBJ2-3; D perhaps matches TRBD2 (6 bases). V was shortened by 7 bases and J by 8 bases, with 15 bases between the two germline ends. The CDR3 consists of 13 residues. In germline, CDR1 is KGHDR, CDR2 SFDVKD. CDR3 DNA sequence: TGTGCCACCAGGGGGCCCGCCGGGGGTACGCAGTATTTT. Translating gives CATRGPAGGTQYF.

Worth noting for this clone: The junction and the germline gene differ at one end; a read error may be behind it. The chain employs TRBV18 and TRBJ1-1, with 8 bases that match TRBD1. CDR1 is KGHSH, CDR2 LQKENI, per germline. The CDR3 contains 13 residues. CDR3 amino acids: CASSPSRDRQPIF. The CDR3 nucleotides read TGTGCCAGCTCACCATCCCGGGACAGGCAGCCGATCTTT.

The chain uses TRBV27 and TRBJ2-1, with D perhaps TRBD2 (6 bases). Germline CDR1 and CDR2: MNHEY and SMNVEV (reference sequence). The CDR3 loop spans 14 amino acids. V lost 6 bases to trimming and J lost 2 bases, with 11 bases between them. CDR3 region: CASRMTSPYNEQFF. The DNA for the CDR3 is TGTGCCAGCAGGATGACTAGTCCCTACAATGAGCAGTTCTTC.

V gene TRBV19 combines with J gene TRBJ2-1; 12 positions match TRBD2. This CDR3 has 15 amino acids. The germline CDR1 and CDR2 sequences are LNHDA and SQIVND (reference sequence). The junction had 6 bases not matched to a gene; V was cut back by 4 bases and J by 8 bases. CDR3 residues: CASSNGLAGLYEQFF. The CDR3 region has the DNA TGTGCCAGTAGTAACGGACTAGCGGGGCTCTATGAGCAGTTCTTC.

This chain connects TRBV18 to TRBJ1-6; 8 bases map to TRBD1. V was clipped by 1 base and J by 8 bases; unmatched bases: 7. Per germline, CDR1 KGHSH and CDR2 LQKENI. This CDR3 is built from 16 residues. The CDR3 spells CASSPQTGARYSPLHF. Here the CDR3 DNA reads TGTGCCAGCTCACCACAGACAGGGGCGCGTTATTCACCCCTCCACTTT.

The chain couples TRBV7-6 to TRBJ2-5, with D possibly being TRBD2 (5 bases). Germline assignment: CDR1 SGHVS and CDR2 FNYEAQ. V lost 5 bases and J 0 bases, leaving 19 bases between the germline ends. This CDR3 region has 17 residues. CDR3 in amino acids: CASSRGLVKQYQETQYF. CDR3 DNA: TGTGCCAGCAGCCGTGGACTCGTTAAACAGTACCAAGAGACCCAGTACTTC.

CDR3 residues: CASSATGAANTEAFF. DNA of the CDR3: TGTGCCAGCAGCGCAACAGGGGCGGCGAACACTGAAGCTTTCTTT. This chain joins TRBV6-5 and TRBJ1-1, with TRBD1 matching over 7 bases. This CDR3 comprises 15 residues. CDR1 is MNHEY and CDR2 is SVGAGI in the germline V gene. The V gene end was trimmed by 6 bases and the J gene end by 1 base; junction bases not matched to a gene: 8.

The V and J genes are TRBV11-3 and TRBJ1-2; D is possibly TRBD1 (5 bases). Germline CDR1 SGHNT, CDR2 YENEEA. Trimming removed 0 bases at V and 8 bases at J, with 7 bases between. The CDR3 runs 12 residues. The CDR3 nucleotides read TGTGCCAGCAGCTTAGACGGGGGAGGCTACACCTTC. This encodes CASSLDGGGYTF.

This chain joins TRBV11-2 and TRBJ2-7, with 11 nucleotides matching TRBD2. The CDR3 runs 15 residues. Germline V gene sequence: CDR1 SGHAT, CDR2 FQNNGV. V lost 6 bases, J lost 3 bases, and 7 bases stayed unmatched. The CDR3 sequence is CASSFYGTSGYEQYF. CDR3 nucleotides: TGTGCCAGCAGTTTCTACGGGACTAGCGGCTACGAGCAGTACTTC.

J is TRBJ1-5 and V is TRBV7-6, with D tentatively TRBD1 (6 bases). CDR3 length: 16 residues. V shed 1 base and J shed 3 bases, with 13 bases lying between them. Germline CDR1 SGHVS, CDR2 FNYEAQ. CDR3 loop: CASSLEGGGSNQPQHF. The CDR3 DNA reads as TGTGCCAGCAGCTTAGAGGGGGGGGGTTCCAATCAGCCCCAGCATTTT.

J is TRBJ2-7 and V is TRBV18; tentatively, D is TRBD2 (6 bases). This CDR3 is 14 amino acids long. V was trimmed by 3 bases and J by 2 bases, leaving 11 bases between them. From germline, CDR1 is KGHSH and CDR2 LQKENI. The CDR3, as DNA: TGTGCCAGCTCACCTTCTGGAGGGGCCTACGAGCAGTACTTC. This gives the protein CASSPSGGAYEQYF.

The chain uses TRBV12-2 and TRBJ2-4; the table's TRBD1 call for D was not verified on the DNA. TRBV12-2 is shown as a pseudogene. This CDR3 spans 15 amino acids. CDR3 nucleotide sequence: TGTGCAAGTCGCTTATACCGGCAGGGGGTATTGGGACAGTACTTC. As protein: CASRLYRQGVLGQYF.

The chain carries TRBV4-3 and TRBJ1-1; 8 bases match TRBD1. With V trimmed by 3 bases and J by 3 bases, 6 bases remained unmatched. CDR1 LGHNA and CDR2 YSLEER come from the germline V gene. CDR3 length equals 15 residues. The CDR3: CASSHSTGDYTEAFF. CDR3 DNA: TGCGCCAGCAGCCATTCGACAGGGGACTACACTGAAGCTTTCTTT.

The chain uses TRBV10-1 and TRBJ2-3, with a tentative D call TRBD2 (6 bases). The CDR3 spans 15 residues. With 2 bases removed from V and 10 bases from J, the gap between germline ends came to 19 bases. From germline, CDR1 is WNHNN and CDR2 SYGVQD (reference sequence). This CDR3 reads CASSEVGLAPDAQYF. CDR3 DNA sequence: TGCGCCAGCAGTGAGGTAGGGCTAGCGCCCGACGCGCAGTATTTT.

The rearrangement uses TRBV4-1 and TRBJ2-1; the match to TRBD2 covers 10 bases. The V gene's germline CDR1 is MGHRA and CDR2 YSYEKL. Trimming took 3 bases from V and 6 from J; bases not matched to a gene: 5. This CDR3 has 15 residues. CDR3 amino acids: CASSHQAGGLNEQFF. The CDR3 DNA sequence: TGCGCCAGCAGCCATCAAGCGGGGGGGCTCAATGAGCAGTTCTTC.

The sample holds a few counts of this clone. V and J are TRBV7-9 and TRBJ1-4; D is unclear. The CDR3 sequence is 16 residues long. Germline lookup yields CDR1 SEHNR and CDR2 FQNEAQ (reference sequence). V gave up 1 base and J gave up 0 bases, with 9 bases separating them. The CDR3 loop reads CASSLVSGSTNEKLFF. The CDR3 DNA sequence: TGTGCCAGCAGCTTAGTATCGGGATCAACTAATGAAAAACTGTTTTTT.

Concerning this clone: The germline gene is not matched at one end of the junction; a read error may be the cause. The chain uses TRBV11-2 and TRBJ2-3, with 7 bases that match TRBD2. This CDR3 has 11 residues. Germline lookup yields CDR1 SGHAT and CDR2 FQNNGV. CDR3 sequence reads: CASRLAGPQYF. DNA for the CDR3: TGTGCCAGCAGATTAGCGGGTCCGCAGTATTTT.

This chain uses TRBV28 with TRBJ1-3; TRBD1 matches 10 bases. The CDR3 covers 15 residues. Germline values: CDR1 MDHEN, CDR2 SYDVKM. J gave up 4 bases and V 6 bases, and 6 bases lay outside the gene matches. The CDR3 is CASSPGQGRGNTIYF. The CDR3 nucleotides are TGTGCCAGCAGCCCGGGACAGGGGAGGGGAAACACCATATATTTT. The whole variable domain, remainder taken from reference TRBV28 and TRBJ1-3, is DVKVTQSSRYLVKRTGEKVFLECVQDMDHENMFWYRQDPGLGLRLIYFSYDVKMKEKGDIPEGYSVSREKKERFSLILESASTNQTSMYLCASSPGQGRGNTIYFGEGSWLTVV.

The chain carries TRBV6-2 or TRBV6-3 and TRBJ2-3, with 9 bases identical to TRBD2. The germline V gene encodes CDR1 MNHEY and CDR2 SVGEGT. The length of the CDR3 is 17 residues. V trimming: 5 bases; J trimming: 3 bases; junction bases outside the gene matches: 12. The CDR3 here is CASSPNSGGPSTDTQYF. CDR3 DNA sequence: TGTGCCAGCAGTCCAAATAGCGGGGGCCCTTCAACAGATACGCAGTATTTT.

The chain uses TRBV9 and TRBJ2-3; D not resolved. V was trimmed by 4 bases and J by 2 bases, leaving 17 bases between them. The germline V gene encodes CDR1 SGDLS and CDR2 YYNGEE. The CDR3 has 16 residues. This CDR3 is CASSISEASFTDTQYF. The DNA of the CDR3 is TGTGCCAGCAGCATAAGCGAAGCGAGCTTCACAGATACGCAGTATTTT.

This rearrangement joins TRBV3-1 (or the pseudogene TRBV3-2) to TRBJ1-6; TRBD1 matches at 11 bases. The V gene's germline CDR1 is LGHDT and CDR2 YNNKEL (reference sequence). The CDR3 length is 17 residues. J was trimmed by 7 bases and V by 1 base; bases with no gene match: 6. The CDR3 reads CASSQGLDRGQNSPLHF. In DNA, the CDR3 is TGTGCCAGCAGCCAAGGGTTGGACAGGGGGCAAAATTCACCCCTCCACTTT.

The chain employs TRBV10-3 and TRBJ2-3; 8 bases are shared with TRBD1. V lost 10 bases, J lost 6 bases, and 9 bases stayed unmatched. Germline-derived CDR1 and CDR2 are ENHRY and SYGVKD. The CDR3 covers 13 residues. CDR3 sequence reads: CATNPDRDDTQYF. CDR3 nucleotides: TGTGCCACCAACCCGGACAGGGATGATACGCAGTATTTT.

The gene calls are TRBV5-1 and TRBJ2-6, with 8 bases identical to TRBD1. Germline CDR1 reads SGHRS; CDR2 reads YFSETQ. V was pared by 4 bases and J by 4 bases, with 10 bases of the junction left unmatched. The CDR3 is 17 amino acids. This CDR3 reads CASSQQTGASGANVLTF. The CDR3 region has the DNA TGCGCCAGCAGCCAACAGACAGGGGCTTCGGGGGCCAACGTCCTGACTTTC.

The rearrangement joins TRBV4-3 to TRBJ1-4; 7 nucleotides match TRBD1. The CDR3 has 16 residues. Germline V gene data show CDR1 as LGHNA and CDR2 as YSLEER. The trim removed 0 bases at V and 6 bases at J, leaving 7 bases unmatched. CDR3 protein: CASSQDEGGADEKLFF. The DNA of the CDR3 is TGCGCCAGCAGCCAAGACGAAGGGGGCGCGGATGAAAAACTGTTTTTT.

As concerns this clone: Other DNA sequences in the sample encode the same CDR3. The chain employs TRBV19 and TRBJ2-7; 11 nucleotides agree with TRBD1. This CDR3 region has 14 residues. Germline lookup yields CDR1 LNHDA and CDR2 SQIVND (reference sequence). Trimming at V came to 5 bases and at J to 3 bases, leaving 3 bases not matched to a gene. CDR3: CASSPGTGGYEQYF. In DNA, the CDR3 is TGTGCCAGTAGTCCCGGGACAGGGGGCTACGAGCAGTACTTC.

The chain uses TRBV19 and TRBJ2-1, with 12 positions matching TRBD2. This CDR3 has 16 residues. Germline V gene data show CDR1 as LNHDA and CDR2 as SQIVND (reference sequence). V gave up 6 bases and J gave up 7 bases; unmatched junction bases: 10. CDR3 bases: TGTGCCAGTAGATCCCCTACTAGCGGGGGGCGAAATGAGCAGTTCTTC. Translation gives CASRSPTSGGRNEQFF.